These 25 T cell receptor beta chains were all obtained from the same sample, sequenced in a study of T cells in Graves' hyperthyroidism and ophthalmopathy. Researchers amplified the TCR beta CDR3 regions from RNA transcripts. HTBI primers were used for first-round RT-PCR of the TCR CDR3. Using its own MiXCR run on the multiplex PCR reads, TCRdb lists one record per CDR3 protein. The sample gives about 290,000 distinct CDR3 sequences, approximately 15% of which show up once; 7% to 9.5% is in the top ten. Source material: blood. The receptors here all came from a woman in her 40s with Graves' hyperthyroidism.

This clonotype was counted at least ten times. The chain recombines TRBV3-1 with TRBJ1-1, with 9 bases aligning to TRBD1. In germline, CDR1 is LGHDT, CDR2 YNNKEL (reference sequence). This CDR3 is 15 amino acids long. The V segment lost 1 base and the J segment 4 bases; nucleotides outside the gene matches: 4. The CDR3 sequence is CASSQGGTGSTEAFF. The CDR3 DNA reads TGTGCCAGCAGCCAAGGCGGGACAGGGTCCACTGAAGCTTTCTTT.

This clonotype was seen at least ten times. Here the CDR3 reads CSARPGTTIAEAFF. CDR3 nucleotide sequence: TGCAGTGCTAGGCCCGGGACCACGATCGCTGAAGCTTTCTTT. This sequence joins TRBV20-1 and TRBJ1-1, with D perhaps TRBD1 (5 bases). Germline V gene lookup returns CDR1 DFQATT and CDR2 SNEGSKA (reference sequence). The CDR3 loop spans 14 amino acids. With 3 bases removed from V and 6 bases from J, the gap between germline ends came to 17 bases.

Ten or more counts support this clonotype. The V and J genes are TRBV27 and TRBJ1-1; 10 bases agree with TRBD1. This CDR3 is built from 17 residues. The J segment lost 3 bases and the V segment lost 5 bases, leaving 12 bases of the junction unmatched. From germline, CDR1 is MNHEY and CDR2 SMNVEV (reference sequence). CDR3 loop: CASSPYGTGVGYTEAFF. The CDR3 DNA follows: TGTGCCAGCAGTCCCTACGGGACAGGGGTCGGATACACTGAAGCTTTCTTT.

This clonotype has a handful of counts. The chain has TRBV19 and TRBJ1-1; the match to TRBD1 covers 8 bases. V dropped 3 bases and J dropped 6; count of bases not matched to a gene: 9. The germline gives CDR1 LNHDA, CDR2 SQIVND (reference sequence). This CDR3 contains 15 residues. This chain's CDR3 is CASSIYTGGRSEAFF. Written as DNA, the CDR3 is TGTGCCAGTAGTATCTATACAGGGGGAAGATCTGAAGCTTTCTTT.

The rearrangement links TRBV9 to TRBJ2-3, with TRBD2 matching 7 bases. Germline values: CDR1 SGDLS, CDR2 YYNGEE. CDR3 length equals 19 residues. V shed 2 bases and J 2 bases; nucleotides not matched to a gene: 17. The CDR3 is CASSVGLGRVILDTDTQYF. The DNA for the CDR3 is TGTGCCAGCAGCGTTGGATTAGGGAGGGTGATATTAGACACAGATACGCAGTATTTT.

This clonotype was counted ten times or more. The chain combines TRBV7-9 with TRBJ2-1; 9 nucleotides agree with TRBD2. This CDR3 comprises 15 residues. Per germline, CDR1 SEHNR and CDR2 FQNEAQ (reference sequence). V shed 5 bases, J shed 2 bases, and the junction held 4 bases outside the gene matches. The chain's CDR3 is CASSTAGGPYNEQFF. As DNA, the CDR3 is TGTGCCAGCAGCACCGCGGGGGGGCCCTACAATGAGCAGTTCTTC.

The rearrangement joins TRBV6-1 to TRBJ2-7; D perhaps matches TRBD2 (6 bases). The CDR3 is 15 amino acids. CDR1 is MNHNS and CDR2 is SASEGT in the germline V gene. The ends were cut back, 2 bases at V and 6 bases at J, with 17 bases in the middle. CDR3 nucleotide sequence: TGTGCCAGCAGTGAAACAAGACTAGTAACACTCGAGCAGTACTTC. Residues: CASSETRLVTLEQYF.

This clonotype has ten or more counts. This rearrangement joins TRBV15 to TRBJ2-3, with TRBD2 identical over 14 bases. The CDR3 spans 16 residues. Germline V gene sequence: CDR1 LNHNV, CDR2 YYDKDF (reference sequence). Trimming removed 7 bases from V and 6 bases from J; junction bases left unmatched: 9. The CDR3 region has the DNA TGTGCCACCACGGTCGGGACTAGCGGGAGTCGGGATACGCAGTATTTT. Translation gives CATTVGTSGSRDTQYF.

The CDR3 region is CSARRGGSSYNSPLHF. The CDR3 coding sequence is TGCAGTGCTAGGCGGGGGGGCTCCTCCTATAATTCACCCCTCCACTTT. The chain joins TRBV20-1 to TRBJ1-6, with D perhaps matching TRBD1 (6 bases). Germline-derived CDR1 and CDR2 are DFQATT and SNEGSKA (reference sequence). With 3 bases removed from V and 0 bases from J, the gap between germline ends came to 12 bases. The CDR3 loop spans 16 amino acids.

This clonotype was counted between two and nine times. CDR3 DNA: TGTGCCAGCAGCACCCAAACCCCGGACAGGGCGAGGCAGTTCTTC. Residues: CASSTQTPDRARQFF. The chain has TRBV11-2 and TRBJ2-1; 8 bases match TRBD1. Unmatched junction bases numbered 15, after V lost 5 bases and J lost 12 bases. This CDR3 is built from 15 residues. Germline lookup yields CDR1 SGHAT and CDR2 FQNNGV.

There are many counts of this clonotype. The chain links TRBV30 to TRBJ2-1; 11 nucleotides align to TRBD2. The trim removed 3 bases at V and 7 bases at J, leaving 8 bases unmatched. There are 15 residues in the CDR3. Germline assignment: CDR1 GTSNPN and CDR2 SVGIG (reference sequence). The CDR3 DNA reads TGTGCCTGGAGCAAAGGACTAGCGGGCTTAAATGAGCAGTTCTTC. Residues: CAWSKGLAGLNEQFF.

This clonotype was seen ten or more times. The CDR3 reads CASSLPSTGNYGYTF. The CDR3 region has the DNA TGTGCCAGCAGCTTACCATCGACAGGCAACTATGGCTACACCTTC. V usage is TRBV7-9 and J usage is TRBJ1-2; D is possibly TRBD1 (6 bases). Per the germline V gene, CDR1 is SEHNR and CDR2 is FQNEAQ (reference sequence). CDR3 length: 15 amino acids. Trimming shortened V by 2 bases and J by 2 bases, and 12 bases separated the two germline ends.

The chain links TRBV7-6 to TRBJ2-5, with 7 bases matching TRBD2. The CDR3 has 15 amino acids. Germline V gene lookup returns CDR1 SGHVS and CDR2 FNYEAQ. V dropped 1 base and J dropped 5; count of bases not matched to a gene: 7. DNA for the CDR3: TGTGCCAGCAGCTTAGAATCCCTAGCGGCGGAGACCCAGTACTTC. This gives the protein CASSLESLAAETQYF. Combining the CDR3 with reference TRBV7-6 and TRBJ2-5 gives the whole variable domain GAGVSQSPRYKVTKRGQDVALRCDPISGHVSLYWYRQALGQGPEFLTYFNYEAQQDKSGLPNDRFSAERPEGSISTLTIQRTEQRDSAMYRCASSLESLAAETQYFGPGTRLLVL.

This clonotype was counted many times. This CDR3 is CASSLTTGRANEQFF. The CDR3 nucleotides read TGTGCCAGCAGCCTTACAACCGGTAGGGCCAATGAGCAGTTCTTC. The chain carries TRBV28 and TRBJ2-1; D is unresolved. Germline-derived CDR1 and CDR2 are MDHEN and SYDVKM. This CDR3 has 15 residues. V was clipped by 6 bases and J by 6 bases, with 18 bases between them. Full variable domain (rest looked up from reference TRBV28 and TRBJ2-1): DVKVTQSSRYLVKRTGEKVFLECVQDMDHENMFWYRQDPGLGLRLIYFSYDVKMKEKGDIPEGYSVSREKKERFSLILESASTNQTSMYLCASSLTTGRANEQFFGPGTRLTVL.

J is TRBJ1-3 and V is TRBV12-3 or TRBV12-4; unclear D gene. The CDR3 sequence is 14 residues long. The V end was cut by 0 bases, the J end by 2 bases, with 5 bases between. CDR3 in DNA: TGTGCCAGCAGTTTAGCCAGTCCTGGAAACACCATATATTTT. Its protein product is CASSLASPGNTIYF.

This chain links TRBV4-2 with TRBJ2-5; D possibly corresponds to TRBD2 (5 bases). The CDR3 is 13 amino acids. Per germline, CDR1 LGHNA and CDR2 YNFKEQ. V was shortened by 1 base and J by 5 bases, with 8 bases between the two germline ends. The CDR3 DNA is TGTGCCAGCAGCCAAGGGACTCGGGAGACCCAGTACTTC. Its protein product is CASSQGTRETQYF.

This chain connects TRBV27 to TRBJ2-7, with no clear D. Germline V CDR1 and CDR2: MNHEY, SMNVEV (reference sequence). V dropped 5 bases and J dropped 7 bases, with 15 bases sitting between them. CDR3 size: 13 residues. The CDR3 region is CASSARLLREQYF. For the CDR3, the DNA is TGTGCCAGCAGTGCCCGACTCCTCCGGGAGCAGTACTTC.

Many counts were recorded for this clonotype. J is TRBJ1-1 and V is TRBV2; D gene unclear. Trimming took off 0 bases at V and 4 bases at J, with 15 bases between the two ends. The CDR3 length is 16 residues. Germline V gives CDR1 SNHLY, CDR2 FYNNEI. The CDR3 protein is CASSEAPVGVVTEAFF. The CDR3 DNA follows: TGTGCCAGCAGTGAAGCGCCGGTCGGGGTGGTCACTGAAGCTTTCTTT.

Many counts were recorded for this clonotype. V gene TRBV6-1 combines with J gene TRBJ1-5; TRBD1 might be the D (5 bases). V was clipped by 5 bases and J by 3 bases, with 11 bases between them. The CDR3 runs to 14 residues. Germline lookup yields CDR1 MNHNS and CDR2 SASEGT. CDR3 sequence reads: CASSSGLYNQPQHF. Here the CDR3 DNA reads TGTGCCAGCAGTTCGGGACTATACAATCAGCCCCAGCATTTT.

The chain links TRBV18 to TRBJ2-5; D is undetermined. The CDR3 runs to 14 residues. V shed 4 bases and J shed 1 base, with 10 bases lying between them. Germline-derived CDR1 and CDR2 are KGHSH and LQKENI. The CDR3 loop is CASSLLTVQETQYF. In DNA form, the CDR3 reads TGTGCCAGCTCACTTCTGACGGTCCAAGAGACCCAGTACTTC.

In its sample, this clonotype was seen many times. This chain connects TRBV3-1 to TRBJ1-4, with 7 bases aligning to TRBD1. In germline, CDR1 is LGHDT, CDR2 YNNKEL (reference sequence). The CDR3 is 15 amino acids. The junction had 1 base not matched to a gene; V was cut back by 3 bases and J by 0 bases. CDR3 amino acids: CASSQQGATNEKLFF. The CDR3 DNA reads as TGTGCCAGCAGCCAGCAGGGGGCAACTAATGAAAAACTGTTTTTT.

This clonotype occurred many times. The V and J genes are TRBV27 and TRBJ2-7; D is ambiguous. Trimming took 3 bases from V and 2 from J, leaving 11 bases between them. The CDR3 length is 14 residues. CDR1 is MNHEY and CDR2 is SMNVEV in the germline V gene (reference sequence). The CDR3 DNA reads TGTGCCAGCAGTTTGGCAGGCCCAACCTACGAGCAGTACTTC. This encodes CASSLAGPTYEQYF.

The table lists this clonotype with many counts. The chain is built from TRBV5-1 and TRBJ2-5; tentatively, D is TRBD2 (5 bases). The CDR3 is 16 residues long. V was trimmed by 3 bases and J by 3 bases, leaving 18 bases between them. From germline, CDR1 is SGHRS and CDR2 YFSETQ. The CDR3 DNA reads TGCGCCAGCAGCTCTAACCCCGGGCTGCGGGAAGAGACCCAGTACTTC. It specifies CASSSNPGLREETQYF.

The gene calls are TRBV18 and TRBJ1-1; possibly TRBD1 for D (6 bases). This CDR3 is 16 amino acids long. The ends were cut back, 4 bases at V and 5 bases at J, with 20 bases in the middle. Germline assignment: CDR1 KGHSH and CDR2 LQKENI. CDR3 DNA sequence: TGTGCCAGCTCACTTGGTCCGGGGGGCGCTGGGACTGAAGCTTTCTTT. It codes for CASSLGPGGAGTEAFF.

This clonotype was seen repeatedly, ten times or more. J is TRBJ2-1 and V is TRBV3-1, with D uncertain. The CDR3 runs 13 residues. Per the germline V gene, CDR1 is LGHDT and CDR2 is YNNKEL (reference sequence). The ends were cut back, 0 bases at V and 14 bases at J, with 14 bases in the middle. CDR3 sequence (DNA): TGTGCCAGCAGCCAAGAAGCGCCGCCGGTCGAGTTCTTC. Residues: CASSQEAPPVEFF.